This section outlines one T cell receptor (beta chain) sequence together with its context. Its specificity is unknown. By quantitative 5'-RACE with molecular barcodes, the TCR beta libraries were made. TCRdb called the 5' RACE reads again in MiXCR, with one record for every CDR3 protein. The sample contains 220,000 or so distinct CDR3 sequences, about 18% of which appear only once. Trimming pared 7 bases from V and 4 bases from J, leaving 13 bases between. The CDR3 contains 13 residues. Germline V gene data show CDR1 as MNHEY and CDR2 as SMNVEV (reference sequence). The entry originates in a study of CD8 T cells in ankylosing spondylitis. Study-level findings and limits: Earlier studies detected some motif variants in reactive arthritis synovial fluid and blood. Disease-associated clones were reportedly significantly overrepresented in matched ankylosing spondylitis synovial fluid. There was a TCR beta motif, made of several highly homologous variants, that appeared characteristic of ankylosing spondylitis blood.

Sequenced sample: blood, either unsorted or a sorted T cell fraction (not recorded which). This chain connects TRBV27 to TRBJ1-2; a possible D gene is TRBD1 (5 bases). This receptor was obtained from a male donor with ankylosing spondylitis. The CDR3 coding sequence is TGTGCCAGCAAACGGGGCGGGAGCTATGGCTACACCTTC. Translating gives CASKRGGSYGYTF.